This TCR beta chain originates from a study of blood T cell repertoires in COVID-19. Study at large: Acute and convalescent COVID-19 samples came from the United States, Italy and Spain. T cells, B-cell-depleted T cells, or PBMCs supplied cDNA or gDNA.

This CDR3 contains 15 residues. Trimming cost V 4 bases and J 6 bases, with 15 bases left between them. Germline CDR1 is MNHEY and CDR2 is SVGAGI. In the authors' workflow: The assay estimated nucleated cells by amplifying reference gene primers. The protocol was immunoSEQ multiplex PCR, while the TCRdb copy is restricted to in-frame clones and leaves out a portion. V and J calls and clone size are as listed in that table; D and trimming were resolved from the DNA. The data hold more than 90,000 clones, with around 84% observed a single time. This sequence originates from a man at least 80 years old with acute or convalescent COVID-19. Sequences were obtained from peripheral blood. This chain links TRBV6-5 with TRBJ1-4, with D uncertain. This CDR3 is CASSSSQAVDEKLFF. DNA of the CDR3: TGTGCCAGCAGTTCCTCTCAGGCCGTGGATGAAAAACTGTTTTTT.